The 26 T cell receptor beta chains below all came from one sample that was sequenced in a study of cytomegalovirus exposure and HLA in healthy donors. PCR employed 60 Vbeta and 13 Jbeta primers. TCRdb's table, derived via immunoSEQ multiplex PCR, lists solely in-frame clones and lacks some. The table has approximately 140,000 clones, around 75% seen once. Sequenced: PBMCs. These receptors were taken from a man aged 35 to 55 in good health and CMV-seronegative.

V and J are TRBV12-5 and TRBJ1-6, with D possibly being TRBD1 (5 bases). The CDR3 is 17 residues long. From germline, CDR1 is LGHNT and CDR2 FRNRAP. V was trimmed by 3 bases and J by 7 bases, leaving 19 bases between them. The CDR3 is CASGFSVTREGNSPLHF. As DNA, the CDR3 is TGTGCTAGTGGTTTTAGCGTAACCAGGGAGGGCAATTCACCCCTCCACTTT. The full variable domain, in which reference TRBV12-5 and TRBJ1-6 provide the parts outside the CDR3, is DARVTQTPRHKVTEMGQEVTMRCQPILGHNTVFWYRQTMMQGLELLAYFRNRAPLDDSGMPKDRFSAEMPDATLATLKIQPSEPRDSAVYFCASGFSVTREGNSPLHFGNGTRLTVT.

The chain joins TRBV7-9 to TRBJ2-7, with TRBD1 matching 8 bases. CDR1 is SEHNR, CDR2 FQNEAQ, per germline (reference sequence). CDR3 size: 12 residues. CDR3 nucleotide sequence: TGTGCCAGCAGCCTAGACAGGGGAAAAGTCATTGTC. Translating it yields CASSLDRGKVIV.

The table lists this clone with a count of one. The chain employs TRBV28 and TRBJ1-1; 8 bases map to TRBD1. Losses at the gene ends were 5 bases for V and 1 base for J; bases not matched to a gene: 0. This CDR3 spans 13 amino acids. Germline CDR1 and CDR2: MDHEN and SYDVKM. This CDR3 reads CASSQGANTEAFF. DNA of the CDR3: TGTGCCAGCAGTCAGGGGGCGAACACTGAAGCTTTCTTT.

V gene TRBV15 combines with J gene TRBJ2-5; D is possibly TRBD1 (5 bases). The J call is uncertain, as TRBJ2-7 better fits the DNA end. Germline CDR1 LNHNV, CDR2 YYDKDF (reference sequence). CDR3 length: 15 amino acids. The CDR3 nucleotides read TGTGCCACCAGCAGAGGGGGCGTAGAAGGGTACGAGCAGTACTTC. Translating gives CATSRGGVEGYEQYF.

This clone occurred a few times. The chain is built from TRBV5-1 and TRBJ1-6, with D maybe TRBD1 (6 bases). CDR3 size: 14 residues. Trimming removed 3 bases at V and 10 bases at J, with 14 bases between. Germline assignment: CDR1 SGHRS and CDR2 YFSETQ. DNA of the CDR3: TGCGCCAGCAGCTCCGGGACATGGACCTCACCCCTCCACTTT. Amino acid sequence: CASSSGTWTSPLHF.

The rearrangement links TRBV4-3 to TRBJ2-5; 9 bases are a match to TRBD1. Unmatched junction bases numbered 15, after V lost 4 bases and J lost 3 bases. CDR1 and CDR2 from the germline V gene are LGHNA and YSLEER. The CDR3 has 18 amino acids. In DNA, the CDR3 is TGCGCCAGCAGCCCCCCCCTTAGCGAGGGACAGGGAAAAGAGACCCAGTACTTC. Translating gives CASSPPLSEGQGKETQYF.

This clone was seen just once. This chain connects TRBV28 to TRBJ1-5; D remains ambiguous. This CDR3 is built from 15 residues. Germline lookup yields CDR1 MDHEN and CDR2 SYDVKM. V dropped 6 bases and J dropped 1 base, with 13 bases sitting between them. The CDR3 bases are TGTGCCAGCAGGGAATTGACTCTGAGCAATCAGCCCCAGCATTTT. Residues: CASRELTLSNQPQHF.

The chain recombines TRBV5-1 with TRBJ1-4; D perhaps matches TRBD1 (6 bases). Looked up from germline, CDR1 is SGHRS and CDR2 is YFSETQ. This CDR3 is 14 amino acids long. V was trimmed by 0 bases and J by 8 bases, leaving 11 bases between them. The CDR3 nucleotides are TGCGCCAGCAGCTTGGACAGGGCTAGGGAAAAACTGTTTTTT. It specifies CASSLDRAREKLFF.

DNA for the CDR3: TGTGCCAGCAGCTTAAGGCAGGGCTTAAATCAGCCCCAGCATTTT. It codes for CASSLRQGLNQPQHF. The chain combines TRBV11-2 with TRBJ1-5, with a tentative D call TRBD1 (5 bases). CDR1 is SGHAT, CDR2 FQNNGV, per germline. V was clipped by 2 bases and J by 4 bases, with 12 bases between them. The CDR3 has 15 residues.

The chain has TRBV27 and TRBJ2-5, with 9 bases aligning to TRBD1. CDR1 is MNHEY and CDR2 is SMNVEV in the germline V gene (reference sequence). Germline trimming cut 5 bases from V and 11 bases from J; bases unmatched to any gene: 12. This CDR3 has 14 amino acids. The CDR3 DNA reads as TGTGCCAGCAGTGGGGGACAGGGACTTTGGGAGCAGTACTTC. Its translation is CASSGGQGLWEQYF.

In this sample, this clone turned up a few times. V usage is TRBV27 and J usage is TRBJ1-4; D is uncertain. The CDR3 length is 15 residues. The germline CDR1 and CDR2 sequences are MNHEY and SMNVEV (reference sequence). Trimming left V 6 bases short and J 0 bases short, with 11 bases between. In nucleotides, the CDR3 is TGTGCCAGCAGAAAATCCCGCGCAACTAATGAAAAACTGTTTTTT. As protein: CASRKSRATNEKLFF.

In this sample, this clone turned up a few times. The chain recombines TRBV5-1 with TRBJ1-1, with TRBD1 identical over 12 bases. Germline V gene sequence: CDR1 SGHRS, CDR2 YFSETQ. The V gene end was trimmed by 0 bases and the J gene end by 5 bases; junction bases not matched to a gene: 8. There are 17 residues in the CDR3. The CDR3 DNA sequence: TGCGCCAGCAGCTTGGCCGGGACAGGGGGCGGGAATACTGAAGCTTTCTTT. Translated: CASSLAGTGGGNTEAFF.

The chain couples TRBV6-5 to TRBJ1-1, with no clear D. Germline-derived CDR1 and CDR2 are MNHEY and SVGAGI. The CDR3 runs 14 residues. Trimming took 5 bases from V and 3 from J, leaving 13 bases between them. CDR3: CASSGHAADTEAFF. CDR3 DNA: TGTGCCAGCAGTGGCCACGCCGCCGACACTGAAGCTTTCTTT.

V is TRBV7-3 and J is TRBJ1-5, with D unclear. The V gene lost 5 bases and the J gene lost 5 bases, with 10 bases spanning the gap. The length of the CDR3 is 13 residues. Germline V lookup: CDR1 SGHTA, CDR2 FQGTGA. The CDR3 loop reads CASSPQVDQPQHF. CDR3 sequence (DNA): TGTGCCAGCAGCCCCCAGGTCGATCAGCCCCAGCATTTT.

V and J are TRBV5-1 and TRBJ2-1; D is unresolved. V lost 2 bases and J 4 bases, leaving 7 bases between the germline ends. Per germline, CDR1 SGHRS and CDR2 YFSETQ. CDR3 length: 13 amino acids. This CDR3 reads CASSFNSYNEQFF. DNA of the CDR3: TGCGCCAGCAGCTTTAACAGTTACAATGAGCAGTTCTTC. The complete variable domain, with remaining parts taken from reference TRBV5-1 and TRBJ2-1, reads KAGVTQTPRYLIKTRGQQVTLSCSPISGHRSVSWYQQTPGQGLQFLFEYFSETQRNKGNFPGRFSGRQFSNSRSEMNVSTLELGDSALYLCASSFNSYNEQFFGPGTRLTVL.

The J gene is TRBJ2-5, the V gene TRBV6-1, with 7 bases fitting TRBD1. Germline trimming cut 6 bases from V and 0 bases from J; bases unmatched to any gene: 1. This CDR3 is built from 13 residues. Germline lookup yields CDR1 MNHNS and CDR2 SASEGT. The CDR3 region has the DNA TGTGCCAGCAGAGGACAGGACCAAGAGACCCAGTACTTC. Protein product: CASRGQDQETQYF.

CDR3 nucleotides: TGTGCCAGCAGTTACGCCCTTCGCGCGGGAAACACCATATATTTT. It yields the protein CASSYALRAGNTIYF. J is TRBJ1-3 and V is TRBV6-5; D remains ambiguous. Germline V gene sequence: CDR1 MNHEY, CDR2 SVGAGI. The CDR3 consists of 15 residues. Trimming took off 2 bases at V and 4 bases at J, with 12 bases between the two ends.

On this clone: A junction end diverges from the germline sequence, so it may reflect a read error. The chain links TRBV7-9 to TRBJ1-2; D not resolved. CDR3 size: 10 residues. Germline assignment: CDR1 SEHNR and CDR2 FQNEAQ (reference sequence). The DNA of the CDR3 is TGTTCCAGCAGCCCCGGGGGCTACACCTTC. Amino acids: CSSSPGGYTF. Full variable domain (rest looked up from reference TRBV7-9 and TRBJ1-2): DTGVSQNPRHKITKRGQNVTFRCDPISEHNRLYWYRQTLGQGPEFLTYFQNEAQLEKSRLLSDRFSAERPKGSFSTLEIQRTEQGDSAMYLCSSSPGGYTFGSGTRLTVV.

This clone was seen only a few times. In DNA, the CDR3 is TGTGCCAGCAGCCCATTAGGACAGATACATGAAAAACTGTTTTTT. Residues: CASSPLGQIHEKLFF. The chain links TRBV7-8 to TRBJ1-4, with D perhaps TRBD1 (6 bases). The CDR3 is 15 amino acids. Germline-derived CDR1 and CDR2 are SGHVS and FQNEAQ. The V gene lost 5 bases and the J gene lost 6 bases, with 16 bases spanning the gap.

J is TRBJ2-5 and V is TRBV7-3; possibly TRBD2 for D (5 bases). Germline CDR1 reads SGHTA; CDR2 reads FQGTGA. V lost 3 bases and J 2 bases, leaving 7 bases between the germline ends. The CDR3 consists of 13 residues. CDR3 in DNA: TGTGCCAGCAGCTTTCTAGCTCAAGAGACCCAGTACTTC. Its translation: CASSFLAQETQYF.

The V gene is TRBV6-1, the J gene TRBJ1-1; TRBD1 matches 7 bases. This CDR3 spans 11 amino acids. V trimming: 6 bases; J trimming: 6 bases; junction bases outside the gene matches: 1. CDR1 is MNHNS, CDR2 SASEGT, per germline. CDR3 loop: CASSQGAEAFF. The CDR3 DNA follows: TGTGCCAGCAGCCAGGGGGCTGAAGCTTTCTTT.

The CDR3 nucleotides are TGCAGCGTGACCGGGACAGGGGGCGCGATCGATAGCACCGGGGAGCTGTTTTTT. Its translation: CSVTGTGGAIDSTGELFF. The gene calls are TRBV29-1 and TRBJ2-2, with TRBD1 matching 12 bases. V was pared by 6 bases and J by 4 bases, with 15 bases of the junction left unmatched. The CDR3 is 18 amino acids. Germline V gene sequence: CDR1 SQVTM, CDR2 ANQGSEA.

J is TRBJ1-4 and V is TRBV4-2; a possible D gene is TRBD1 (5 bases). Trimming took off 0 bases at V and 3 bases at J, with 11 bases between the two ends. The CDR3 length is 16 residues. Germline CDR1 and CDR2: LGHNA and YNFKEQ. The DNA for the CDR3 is TGTGCCAGCAGCCAAGAGGGGGGGAGGGCTAATGAAAAACTGTTTTTT. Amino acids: CASSQEGGRANEKLFF.

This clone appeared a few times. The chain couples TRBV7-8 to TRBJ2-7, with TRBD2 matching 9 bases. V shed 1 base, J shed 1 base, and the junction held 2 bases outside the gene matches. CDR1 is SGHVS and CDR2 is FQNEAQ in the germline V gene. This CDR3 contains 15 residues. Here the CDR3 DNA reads TGTGCCAGCAGCTTAGGGGGACTAGCTTCCTACGAGCAGTACTTC. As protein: CASSLGGLASYEQYF.

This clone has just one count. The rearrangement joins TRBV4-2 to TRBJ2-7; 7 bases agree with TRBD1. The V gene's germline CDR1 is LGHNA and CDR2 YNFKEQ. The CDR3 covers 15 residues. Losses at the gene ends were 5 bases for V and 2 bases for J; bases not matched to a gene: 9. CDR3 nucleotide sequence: TGTGCCAGCAGCTATGATGGGACAGACCCCTACGAGCAGTACTTC. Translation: CASSYDGTDPYEQYF.

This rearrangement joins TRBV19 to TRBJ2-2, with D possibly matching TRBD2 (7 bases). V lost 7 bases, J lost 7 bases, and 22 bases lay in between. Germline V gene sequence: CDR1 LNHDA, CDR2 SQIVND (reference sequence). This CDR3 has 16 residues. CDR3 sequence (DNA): TGTGCCAGTAAATTATGGGGGGGCCACGGGGGCGGGGAGCTGTTTTTT. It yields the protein CASKLWGGHGGGELFF.